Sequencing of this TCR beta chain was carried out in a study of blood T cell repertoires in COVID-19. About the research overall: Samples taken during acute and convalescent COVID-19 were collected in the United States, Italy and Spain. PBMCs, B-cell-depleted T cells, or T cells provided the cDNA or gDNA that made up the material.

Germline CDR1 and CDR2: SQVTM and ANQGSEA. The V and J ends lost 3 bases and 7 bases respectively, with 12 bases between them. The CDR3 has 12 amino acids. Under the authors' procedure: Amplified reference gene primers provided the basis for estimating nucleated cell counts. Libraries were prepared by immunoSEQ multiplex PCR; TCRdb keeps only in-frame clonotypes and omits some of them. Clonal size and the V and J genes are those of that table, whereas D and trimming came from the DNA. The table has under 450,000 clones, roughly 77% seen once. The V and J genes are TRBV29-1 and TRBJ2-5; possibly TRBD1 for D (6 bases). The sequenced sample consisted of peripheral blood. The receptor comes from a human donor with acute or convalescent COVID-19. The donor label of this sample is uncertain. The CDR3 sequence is CSVDRGEWTQYF. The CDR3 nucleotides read TGCAGCGTTGACAGGGGAGAATGGACCCAGTACTTC. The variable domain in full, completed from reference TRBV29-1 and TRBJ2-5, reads SAVISQKPSRDICQRGTSLTIQCQVDSQVTMMFWYRQQPGQSLTLIATANQGSEATYESGFVIDKFPISRPNLTFSTLTVSNMSPEDSSIYLCSVDRGEWTQYFGPGTRLLVL.